This is a list of T cell receptor beta chains from one sample in a study of CD8 T cells in ankylosing spondylitis. TCRdb itself ran the 5' RACE reads through MiXCR, one entry per CDR3 protein. The sample carries hundreds of thousands of distinct CDR3 sequences, roughly a quarter recorded once. Sequenced input: blood, either unsorted or a sorted T cell fraction (not recorded which). Every receptor here comes from a male donor with ankylosing spondylitis. The CDR3 runs from the conserved cysteine through the conserved F or W. D genes are given only for firm matches. Size tells how often a clone was seen (once, few, many) or the class of an expanded clone, and some rows leave it out.

d_call	v_call	clone_size	j_call	cdr3_aa	cdr3_nt
-	TRBV7-2	few	TRBJ2-7	CASSLELTSYEQYF	TGTGCCAGCAGCTTAGAACTAACCTCCTACGAGCAGTACTTC
-	TRBV2	-	TRBJ1-5	CASSEGRGVIQPQHF	TGTGCCAGCAGTGAAGGGAGGGGGGTAATTCAGCCCCAGCATTTT
-	TRBV20-1	-	TRBJ1-1	CSARVDTGDTEAFF	TGCAGTGCTAGAGTTGACACTGGGGACACTGAAGCTTTCTTT
-	TRBV14	many	TRBJ2-1	CASSQSRAGPTNEQFF	TGTGCCAGCAGCCAATCCCGGGCAGGTCCTACCAATGAGCAGTTCTTC
-	TRBV10-3	few	TRBJ2-5	CASGSRETQYF	TGTGCCTCCGGGAGTAGAGAGACCCAGTACTTC
TRBD1	TRBV5-1	few	TRBJ2-6	CASSLQGQGSNVLTF	TGCGCCAGCAGCTTACAGGGACAGGGATCCAACGTCCTGACTTTC
-	TRBV30	few	TRBJ1-2	CAWSEGHTYGYTF	TGTGCCTGGAGTGAGGGCCATACCTATGGCTACACCTTC
-	TRBV20-1	-	TRBJ2-1	CSAQSGYNEQFF	TGCAGTGCCCAATCGGGGTACAATGAGCAGTTCTTC
TRBD1	TRBV12-5	few	TRBJ1-1	CASGTGGGLAFF	TGTGCTAGTGGTACAGGGGGGGGACTGGCTTTCTTT
TRBD1	TRBV20-1	many	TRBJ2-5	CSARNQANRGREETQYF	TGCAGTGCTAGAAATCAGGCCAACAGGGGACGAGAAGAGACCCAGTACTTC
TRBD2	TRBV5-1	-	TRBJ2-7	CASSAVAGTYEQYF	TGCGCCAGCAGCGCGGTAGCGGGGACCTACGAGCAGTACTTC
-	TRBV2	-	TRBJ2-7	CASSVLAGYEQYF	TGTGCCAGCAGTGTTCTAGCTGGTTACGAGCAGTACTTC
TRBD2	TRBV5-1	few	TRBJ2-1	CASSLEGLADDEQFF	TGCGCCAGCAGCTTGGAAGGACTAGCGGACGATGAGCAGTTCTTC
-	TRBV5-1	few	TRBJ1-3	CASSLETRTSGNTIYF	TGCGCCAGCAGCTTGGAGACACGTACCTCTGGAAACACCATATATTTT
TRBD2	TRBV18	-	TRBJ2-7	CASSPTTSGTFSYEQYF	TGTGCCAGCTCACCTACGACTAGCGGGACATTCTCCTACGAGCAGTACTTC
TRBD2	TRBV20-1	-	TRBJ2-3	CSACPSGRFTDTQYF	TGCAGTGCTTGTCCTAGCGGGAGATTTACAGATACGCAGTATTTT
-	TRBV19	-	TRBJ2-5	CASGGRTQYF	TGTGCCAGCGGCGGGCGGACCCAGTACTTC
-	TRBV10-2	many	TRBJ1-2	CASSDISNYGYTF	TGCGCCAGCAGTGACATCTCTAACTATGGCTACACCTTC
TRBD2	TRBV12-3/TRBV12-4	few	TRBJ2-7	CASSSLAGGPHEQYF	TGTGCCAGCAGTTCACTAGCGGGAGGGCCCCACGAGCAGTACTTC
-	TRBV20-1	-	TRBJ1-1	CSASGTRVEAFF	TGCAGTGCCTCCGGGACAAGAGTTGAAGCTTTCTTT
-	TRBV7-9	few	TRBJ1-4	CASRRGSDEKLFF	TGTGCCAGCCGACGCGGGAGCGATGAAAAACTGTTTTTT
TRBD2	TRBV15	few	TRBJ2-1	CATSTVPGLAGGNEQFF	TGTGCCACCAGCACGGTCCCGGGACTAGCGGGAGGAAATGAGCAGTTCTTC
-	TRBV19	few	TRBJ1-1	CASRPTGANTEAFF	TGTGCCAGTAGACCGACAGGAGCGAACACTGAAGCTTTCTTT
TRBD2	TRBV11-2	-	TRBJ2-7	CASRRTSGTLGQYF	TGTGCCAGCAGAAGGACTAGCGGAACGCTAGGGCAGTACTTC
-	TRBV4-2	-	TRBJ2-3	CASSQAAVRNTQYF	TGTGCCAGCAGCCAAGCGGCGGTTAGGAATACGCAGTATTTT
TRBD2	TRBV5-5	-	TRBJ2-3	CASSRPSGADTQYF	TGTGCCAGCAGCCGCCCTAGCGGGGCAGATACGCAGTATTTT
-	TRBV3-1	many	TRBJ2-2	CASSQGGTNTGELFF	TGTGCCAGCAGCCAAGGCGGCACGAACACCGGGGAGCTGTTTTTT
TRBD1	TRBV12-3/TRBV12-4	few	TRBJ1-2	CASRGQINYGYTF	TGTGCCAGCAGGGGACAGATTAACTATGGCTACACCTTC
-	TRBV14	-	TRBJ1-6	CASSQDGSSPLHF	TGTGCCAGCAGCCAAGACGGGTCTTCACCCCTCCACTTT
TRBD1	TRBV7-9	few	TRBJ2-3	CASSPQGTDTQYF	TGTGCCAGCAGCCCACAGGGGACAGATACGCAGTATTTT
TRBD1	TRBV12-3/TRBV12-4	few	TRBJ1-1	CASSVRQGATEAFF	TGTGCCAGCAGTGTCAGACAGGGGGCCACTGAAGCTTTCTTT
TRBD1	TRBV6-1	few	TRBJ2-2	CASKKAGTVDTGELFF	TGTGCCAGCAAAAAGGCCGGGACAGTGGACACCGGGGAGCTGTTTTTT
-	TRBV11-2	few	TRBJ2-1	CASSLEARSYNEQFF	TGTGCCAGCAGTCTCGAGGCTAGGTCCTACAATGAGCAGTTCTTC
-	TRBV20-1	-	TRBJ1-1	CSASPPQLNTEAFF	TGCAGTGCTAGCCCCCCGCAGTTGAACACTGAAGCTTTCTTT
TRBD2	TRBV15	-	TRBJ2-1	CATSRGSGTNEQFF	TGTGCCACCAGCAGAGGTAGCGGGACTAATGAGCAGTTCTTC
-	TRBV10-3	many	TRBJ2-7	CAIRKQSSPYYEQYF	TGTGCCATCAGGAAACAGTCTTCCCCCTACTACGAGCAGTACTTC